The rows below give T cell receptor beta chains drawn from one sample of a study of blood T cell repertoires in COVID-19. Measured with immunoSEQ multiplex PCR; TCRdb has only the in-frame clones, and not every one. The data show some 160,000 clones, with around four fifths seen just once and around 6.3% held by the top ten. What was sequenced was peripheral blood. Receptors were obtained from a man aged 70 or older with active or convalescent COVID-19. Both conserved end residues are part of each CDR3. Each record gives: V gene, D gene, J gene, CDR3 protein. A D gene is named only where the DNA matches it firmly.

>TRBV11-3|TRBD2|TRBJ2-1
CASSLGGLRDSEQFF
>TRBV6-2/TRBV6-3|-|TRBJ1-2
CASSYVGRYTF
>TRBV15|TRBD1|TRBJ1-5
CATSTDRASNQPQHF
>TRBV3-1/TRBV3-2|-|TRBJ2-7
CASSQGALYEQYF
>TRBV7-9|-|TRBJ2-7
CASSPLLYSYEQYF
>TRBV15|-|TRBJ2-7
CATSRDLAGYEQYF
>TRBV19|TRBD2|TRBJ2-1
CASAPLAGAGNEQFF
>TRBV20-1|-|TRBJ2-1
CSASRRENYNEQFF
>TRBV18|TRBD1|TRBJ2-1
CASSPGDRSNEQFF
>TRBV11-3|-|TRBJ1-1
CASSLGGGNTEAFF
>TRBV5-6|-|TRBJ1-4
CASSRGNGNEKLFF
>TRBV10-3|-|TRBJ1-6
CAISDTGLDSPLHF
>TRBV30|-|TRBJ2-6
CAWSVGEFPGANVLTF
>TRBV27|TRBD1|TRBJ1-2
CASSYAGGGYTF
>TRBV18|-|TRBJ1-1
CASSPTGNTEAFF
>TRBV29-1|-|TRBJ2-2
CSVGGRDTGELFF
>TRBV18|TRBD1|TRBJ1-6
CASSPGQRNSPLHF
>TRBV7-9|TRBD1|TRBJ1-2
CASSLLADRGAGYTF
>TRBV5-1|-|TRBJ1-5
CASSLDGQSFQPQHF
>TRBV19|-|TRBJ1-3
CASSRGGQGSGNTIYF
>TRBV27|-|TRBJ2-3
CASSQRDTYFSTDTQYF
>TRBV6-5|-|TRBJ2-7
CASGRGPPRGEQYF
>TRBV6-5|-|TRBJ1-1
CASSYLDRTEAFF
>TRBV27|-|TRBJ1-2
CASSLRGLYGYTF
>TRBV12-3/TRBV12-4|TRBD1|TRBJ1-2
CASSLRQGGYTF
>TRBV30|TRBD2|TRBJ2-7
CAWSGGGYEQYF
>TRBV2|-|TRBJ2-7
CASSGLDRDYEQYF
>TRBV6-1|-|TRBJ1-6
CASSEGQVGTPLHF
>TRBV7-2|-|TRBJ2-1
CASSRPTGLEQFF
>TRBV10-3|TRBD2|TRBJ2-5
CAIRGGGAVETQYF
>TRBV6-5|-|TRBJ2-1
CASLEDGRGEQFF
>TRBV6-5|TRBD1|TRBJ1-2
CASGDRGYGYTF
>TRBV19|TRBD2|TRBJ2-1
CATQPTSGSANEQFF
>TRBV19|-|TRBJ1-5
CASSTGVGQPQHF
>TRBV11-3|-|TRBJ1-3
CASSLPQDSGNTIYF
>TRBV5-1|-|TRBJ2-7
CASSLLGRHEQYF
>TRBV4-3|-|TRBJ1-1
CASSQGQRGVNTEAFF
>TRBV11-3|TRBD1|TRBJ2-7
CASSLGQGDRAYEQYF
>TRBV19|-|TRBJ2-4
CASSNSGKGIQYF
>TRBV11-2|-|TRBJ2-1
CASSLTRTKSEQFF
>TRBV5-1|-|TRBJ2-5
CASSLWGQSYQETQYF